This T cell receptor (beta chain) was captured in a study of cytotoxic CD8 clonotypes in ibrutinib-treated CLL. General study points: Collection times varied between progressing and sustained-remission patients.

TCRdb's table, derived via immunoSEQ multiplex PCR, lists solely in-frame clones and lacks some. The sample has under 300,000 clones; 60% to 75% are singletons. Trimming took 6 bases from V and 4 from J, leaving 12 bases between them. Per the germline V gene, CDR1 is MNHEY and CDR2 is SVGAGI. CDR3 length equals 14 residues. About this clone: The antigen remains unidentified.

The sequenced sample was PBMCs, obtained after 24 months of ibrutinib treatment. The source of this sequence is a human donor with chronic lymphocytic leukemia. The V and J genes are TRBV6-5 and TRBJ2-2; the D gene is possibly TRBD1 (5 bases). The CDR3 reads CASSEQDGTGELFF. In nucleotides, the CDR3 is TGTGCCAGCAGCGAACAGGACGGCACCGGGGAGCTGTTTTTT.